This T cell receptor (beta chain) is from a study of CD8 T cells in ankylosing spondylitis. TCRdb re-called the 5' RACE reads with MiXCR, one entry per CDR3 protein. The sample yields 200,000 to 250,000 distinct CDR3 sequences, about a sixth seen once. In this sample, this clonotype turned up a few times. Antigen specificity is unknown. Study conclusions and caveats: Apparently characteristic of ankylosing spondylitis blood was a TCR beta motif (roughly eight highly homologous variants).

Germline assignment: CDR1 SGDLS and CDR2 YYNGEE. The CDR3 sequence is 14 residues long. V lost 4 bases and J lost 1, with 10 bases in between. Sequenced sample: blood, either unsorted or a sorted T cell fraction (not recorded which). This TCR came from a male donor with ankylosing spondylitis. V usage is TRBV9 and J usage is TRBJ2-3; D gene uncertain. The CDR3 coding sequence is TGTGCCAGCAGCTCCGAGACCCGCACAGATACGCAGTATTTT. It translates to CASSSETRTDTQYF.